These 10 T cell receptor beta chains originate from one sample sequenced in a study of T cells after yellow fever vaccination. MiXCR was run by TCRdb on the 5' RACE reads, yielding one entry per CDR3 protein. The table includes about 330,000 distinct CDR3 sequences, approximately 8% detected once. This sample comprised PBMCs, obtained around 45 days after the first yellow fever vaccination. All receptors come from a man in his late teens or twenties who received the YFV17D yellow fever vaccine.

The CDR3 loop is CASSMGGAQETQYF. The CDR3 bases are TGTGCCAGCAGCATGGGGGGGGCACAAGAGACCCAGTACTTC. The chain is built from TRBV6-1 and TRBJ2-5, with D possibly being TRBD2 (7 bases). V shed 6 bases and J shed 2 bases, with 13 bases lying between them. In germline, CDR1 is MNHNS, CDR2 SASEGT. The CDR3 consists of 14 residues.

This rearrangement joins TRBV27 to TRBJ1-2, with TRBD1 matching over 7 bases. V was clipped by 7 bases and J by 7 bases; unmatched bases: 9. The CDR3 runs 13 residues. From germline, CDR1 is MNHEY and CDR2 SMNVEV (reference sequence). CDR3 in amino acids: CASKAAGGFGYTF. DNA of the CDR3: TGTGCCAGCAAGGCGGCAGGGGGTTTTGGCTACACCTTC.

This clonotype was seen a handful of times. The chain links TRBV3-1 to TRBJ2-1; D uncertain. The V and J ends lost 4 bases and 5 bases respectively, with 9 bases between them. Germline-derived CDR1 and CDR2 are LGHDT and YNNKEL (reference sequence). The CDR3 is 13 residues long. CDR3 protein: CASSPRPNNEQFF. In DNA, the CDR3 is TGTGCCAGCAGCCCACGGCCCAACAATGAGCAGTTCTTC.

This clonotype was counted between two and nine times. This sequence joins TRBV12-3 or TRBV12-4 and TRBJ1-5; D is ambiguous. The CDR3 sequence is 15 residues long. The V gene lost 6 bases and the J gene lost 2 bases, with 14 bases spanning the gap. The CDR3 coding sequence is TGTGCCAGCAGCCCCCGGGTTGGGGGCAATCAGCCCCAGCATTTT. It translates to CASSPRVGGNQPQHF.

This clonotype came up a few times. In nucleotides, the CDR3 is TGTGCCAGCAGCTCAGGACTAGCGGGGGGGGAGCAGTACTTC. Encoded protein: CASSSGLAGGEQYF. V is TRBV7-6 and J is TRBJ2-7, with 15 bases matching TRBD2. This CDR3 has 14 amino acids. Germline-derived CDR1 and CDR2 are SGHVS and FNYEAQ. J gave up 7 bases and V 4 bases, and 2 bases lay outside the gene matches.

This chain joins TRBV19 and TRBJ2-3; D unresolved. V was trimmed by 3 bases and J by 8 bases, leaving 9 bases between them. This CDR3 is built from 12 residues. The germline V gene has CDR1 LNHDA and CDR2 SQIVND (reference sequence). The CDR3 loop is CASSIGTPTQYF. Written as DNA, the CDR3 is TGTGCCAGTAGTATTGGTACCCCTACGCAGTATTTT.

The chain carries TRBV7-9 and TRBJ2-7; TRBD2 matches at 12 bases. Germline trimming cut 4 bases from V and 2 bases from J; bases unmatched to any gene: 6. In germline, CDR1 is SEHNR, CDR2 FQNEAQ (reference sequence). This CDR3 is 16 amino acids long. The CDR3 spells CASSSSRLAGAYEQYF. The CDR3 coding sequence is TGTGCCAGCAGCTCGAGTCGACTAGCGGGGGCCTACGAGCAGTACTTC.

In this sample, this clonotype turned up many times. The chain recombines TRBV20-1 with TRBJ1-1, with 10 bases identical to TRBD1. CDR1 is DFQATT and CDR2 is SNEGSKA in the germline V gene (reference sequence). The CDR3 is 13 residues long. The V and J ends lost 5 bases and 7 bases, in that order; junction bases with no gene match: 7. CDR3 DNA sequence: TGCAGTGCTGGCCGGGACAGGGGTGATGAAGCTTTCTTT. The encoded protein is CSAGRDRGDEAFF.

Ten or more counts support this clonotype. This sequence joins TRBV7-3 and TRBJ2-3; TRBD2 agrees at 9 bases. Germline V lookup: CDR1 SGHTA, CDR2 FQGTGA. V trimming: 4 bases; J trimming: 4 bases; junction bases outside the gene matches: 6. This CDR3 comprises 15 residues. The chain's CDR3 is CASSSSGGPSDTQYF. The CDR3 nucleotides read TGTGCCAGCAGCTCAAGCGGGGGGCCGTCAGATACGCAGTATTTT. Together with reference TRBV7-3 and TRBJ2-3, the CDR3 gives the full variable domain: GAGVSQTPSNKVTEKGKYVELRCDPISGHTALYWYRQSLGQGPEFLIYFQGTGAADDSGLPNDRFFAVRPEGSVSTLKIQRTERGDSAVYLCASSSSGGPSDTQYFGPGTRLTVL.

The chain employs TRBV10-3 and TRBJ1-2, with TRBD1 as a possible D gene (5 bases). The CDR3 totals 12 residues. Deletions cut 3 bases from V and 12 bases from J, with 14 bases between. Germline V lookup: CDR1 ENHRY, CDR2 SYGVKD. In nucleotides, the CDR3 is TGTGCCATCAGTGAAGGGGCTCGGGAGGACACCTTC. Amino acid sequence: CAISEGAREDTF.